This T cell receptor beta chain was identified during a study of long-term antiretroviral therapy in people with HIV. Study-wide results and caveats: Transplant donor controls retained higher diversity, though diversity increased after ART. Specimen acquisition occurred between 2004 and 2017, potentially under older ART regimens. Repertoires with HIV possessed tighter CDR3 length spans than those of controls. ART adherence was not documented, and neither viral resistance nor therapy changes had any data.

V was trimmed by 3 bases and J by 2 bases, leaving 7 bases between them. Germline lookup yields CDR1 SNHLY and CDR2 FYNNEI. The length of the CDR3 is 13 residues. Researchers report immunoSEQ v3.0 was run at survey level. Sequencing was performed with immunoSEQ multiplex PCR; in TCRdb, only in-frame clones are kept and a portion is missing. Of some 40,000 clones in the sample, 85% to 90% were seen once. With respect to this clone: Its antigen is currently unknown.

This sequence originates from a woman aged 45 to 65 with HIV. The rearrangement uses TRBV2 and TRBJ1-2; D ambiguous. The material was unsorted PBMCs, obtained 1.2 years after starting antiretroviral therapy. CDR3 region: CASSEEFNYGYTF. For the CDR3, the DNA is TGTGCCAGCAGTGAGGAGTTCAACTATGGCTACACCTTC.